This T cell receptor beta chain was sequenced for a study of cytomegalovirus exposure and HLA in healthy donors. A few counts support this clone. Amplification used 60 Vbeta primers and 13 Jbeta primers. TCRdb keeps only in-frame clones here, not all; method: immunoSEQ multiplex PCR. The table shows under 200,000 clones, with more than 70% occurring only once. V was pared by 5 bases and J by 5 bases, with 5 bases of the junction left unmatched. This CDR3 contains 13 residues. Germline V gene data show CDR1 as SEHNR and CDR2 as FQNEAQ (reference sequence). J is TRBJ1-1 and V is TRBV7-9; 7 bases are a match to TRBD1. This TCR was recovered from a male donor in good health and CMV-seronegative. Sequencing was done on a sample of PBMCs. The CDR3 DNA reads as TGTGCCAGCAGCCGGGAACAGGGGACTGAAGCTTTCTTT. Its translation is CASSREQGTEAFF. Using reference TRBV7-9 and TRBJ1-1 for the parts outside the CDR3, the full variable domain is DTGVSQNPRHKITKRGQNVTFRCDPISEHNRLYWYRQTLGQGPEFLTYFQNEAQLEKSRLLSDRFSAERPKGSFSTLEIQRTEQGDSAMYLCASSREQGTEAFFGQGTRLTVV.